This T cell receptor beta chain emerged from a study of PD-L1 blockade in urothelial cancer. Looking at the study overall: Treatment start was followed by blood analysis at 3 weeks (second dose) and again at 6 weeks.

TCRdb's table, derived via immunoSEQ multiplex PCR, lists solely in-frame clones and lacks some. Here the sample spans around 70,000 clones, roughly 84% being singletons. The germline V gene encodes CDR1 ENHRY and CDR2 SYGVKD. This CDR3 is 14 amino acids long. The V and J ends lost 0 bases and 5 bases respectively, with 7 bases between them. The time point: pretreatment peripheral blood. The number of samples from each patient was between 1 and 8, taken pretreatment and on-treatment. This TCR derives from a woman between 65 and 79 years old with urothelial cancer. The chain uses TRBV10-3 and TRBJ2-2, with no clear D. The starting material was PBMCs, obtained around atezolizumab (anti-PD-L1) treatment. DNA of the CDR3: TGTGCCATCAGTGAGTCTTTAGAGACCGGGGAGCTGTTTTTT. It yields the protein CAISESLETGELFF.